Below, 13 T cell receptor beta chains from the same sample are listed, as sequenced in a study. MiXCR, run by TCRdb on the RT-PCR reads, gives a single entry per CDR3 protein. The sample records around 700,000 distinct CDR3 sequences, 12% to 15% being singletons. The sample was memory CD4+ T cells from blood. These receptors originate from a female donor in good health, serving as a healthy control.

The V and J genes are TRBV18 and TRBJ2-7; 7 positions agree with TRBD1. V lost 3 bases and J lost 6; bases outside the gene matches: 11. This CDR3 region has 15 residues. Germline V gene lookup returns CDR1 KGHSH and CDR2 LQKENI. The CDR3 nucleotides are TGTGCCAGCTCACCCCCGACAGGGAGTTGGATCGAGCAGTACTTC. Encoded protein: CASSPPTGSWIEQYF.

This clonotype was recorded many times. This chain links TRBV7-2 with TRBJ2-7; D is possibly TRBD2 (5 bases). Germline V CDR1 and CDR2: SGHTA, FQGNSA. The CDR3 is 12 residues long. V was trimmed by 4 bases and J by 6 bases, leaving 10 bases between them. The CDR3 spells CASSSDRGEQYF. CDR3 coding DNA: TGTGCCAGCAGCTCGGACCGGGGCGAGCAGTACTTC.

This clonotype has ten or more counts. The V and J genes are TRBV5-1 and TRBJ1-3; D is possibly TRBD1 (5 bases). Trimming removed 4 bases from V and 1 base from J, with 9 bases in between. CDR1 and CDR2 from the germline V gene are SGHRS and YFSETQ. The CDR3 consists of 14 residues. CDR3 sequence (DNA): TGCGCCAGCAGCGCCCAGGGATCTGGAAACACCATATATTTT. It translates to CASSAQGSGNTIYF.

There are many counts of this clonotype. V is TRBV29-1 and J is TRBJ1-2; possibly TRBD1 for D (5 bases). Between the trimmed V and J ends, which lost 6 bases and 6 bases, there was a span of 14 bases. Germline loops: CDR1 SQVTM, CDR2 ANQGSEA. The CDR3 is 12 residues long. CDR3 protein: CSVVTGGDGYTF. As DNA, the CDR3 is TGCAGCGTGGTCACAGGTGGGGATGGCTACACCTTC.

This clonotype was recorded many times. The V and J genes are TRBV10-2 and TRBJ2-2, with unresolved D. Germline V gives CDR1 WSHSY, CDR2 SAAADI. Trimming took 2 bases from V and 5 from J, leaving 6 bases between them. The CDR3 has 13 amino acids. The CDR3 DNA reads TGCGCCAGCAGTGAGGGGCGAACCGGGGAGCTGTTTTTT. As protein: CASSEGRTGELFF.

This clonotype was counted between two and nine times. This sequence joins TRBV7-9 and TRBJ2-7, with a weak D call TRBD2 (5 bases). The length of the CDR3 is 14 residues. With 4 bases removed from V and 3 bases from J, the gap between germline ends came to 13 bases. Germline V CDR1 and CDR2: SEHNR, FQNEAQ (reference sequence). CDR3 DNA sequence: TGTGCCAGCAGCTCCCTGGCTAGCAGCTACGAGCAGTACTTC. This encodes CASSSLASSYEQYF. Supplemented by reference TRBV7-9 and TRBJ2-7, the full variable domain reads DTGVSQNPRHKITKRGQNVTFRCDPISEHNRLYWYRQTLGQGPEFLTYFQNEAQLEKSRLLSDRFSAERPKGSFSTLEIQRTEQGDSAMYLCASSSLASSYEQYFGPGTRLTVT.

The chain joins TRBV15 to TRBJ2-5; D possibly corresponds to TRBD2 (6 bases). V lost 0 bases and J 5 bases, leaving 10 bases between the germline ends. Looked up from germline, CDR1 is LNHNV and CDR2 is YYDKDF (reference sequence). The CDR3 totals 14 residues. This CDR3 reads CATSRDAREETQYF. Here the CDR3 DNA reads TGTGCCACCAGCAGAGATGCCCGGGAGGAGACCCAGTACTTC.

Many counts were recorded for this clonotype. The rearrangement links TRBV29-1 to TRBJ2-3, with D maybe TRBD2 (5 bases). Trimming shortened V by 0 bases and J by 5 bases, and 6 bases separated the two germline ends. The CDR3 loop spans 12 amino acids. Germline-derived CDR1 and CDR2 are SQVTM and ANQGSEA. The CDR3 loop is CSVEDGGDTQYF. The CDR3, as DNA: TGCAGCGTTGAAGACGGAGGAGATACGCAGTATTTT.

This clonotype was seen a handful of times. The chain is built from TRBV6-6 and TRBJ2-1; D call uncertain. Germline V gene sequence: CDR1 MNHNY, CDR2 SVGAGI (reference sequence). Trimming removed 6 bases from V and 2 bases from J, with 14 bases in between. The length of the CDR3 is 15 residues. CDR3 bases: TGTGCCAGCAGCCGCGACGGATTACCCTACAATGAGCAGTTCTTC. This sequence encodes CASSRDGLPYNEQFF.

V gene TRBV20-1 combines with J gene TRBJ2-1; 9 bases are shared with TRBD2. The CDR3 runs to 13 residues. Unmatched junction bases numbered 5, after V lost 2 bases and J lost 9 bases. Germline CDR1 DFQATT, CDR2 SNEGSKA (reference sequence). Here the CDR3 reads CSARIGTSSEQFF. In DNA, the CDR3 is TGCAGTGCTAGAATAGGGACTAGCAGTGAGCAGTTCTTC.

There are many counts of this clonotype. The chain employs TRBV6-5 and TRBJ1-1; D not resolved. CDR1 is MNHEY, CDR2 SVGAGI, per germline. The CDR3 loop spans 15 amino acids. V lost 6 bases, J lost 1 base, and 15 bases lay in between. As DNA, the CDR3 is TGTGCCAGCAGCCTGAAGGCGCCACCGAACACTGAAGCTTTCTTT. It codes for CASSLKAPPNTEAFF.

The rearrangement links TRBV4-1 to TRBJ2-1; 13 bases are shared with TRBD2. Per the germline V gene, CDR1 is MGHRA and CDR2 is YSYEKL. This CDR3 is built from 20 residues. Trimming removed 2 bases from V and 0 bases from J; junction bases left unmatched: 10. Written as DNA, the CDR3 is TGCGCCAGCAGCCAACTGGGGGGACTAGCGGGACAATCCTCCTACAATGAGCAGTTCTTC. It is translated as CASSQLGGLAGQSSYNEQFF.

CDR3 amino acids: CASSLRHGLGYTF. The DNA of the CDR3 is TGTGCCAGCAGTTTACGCCATGGATTAGGCTACACCTTC. J is TRBJ1-2 and V is TRBV12-3 or TRBV12-4; no reliable D call. This CDR3 is 13 amino acids long. V was pared by 2 bases and J by 8 bases, with 12 bases between.